The rows below give T cell receptor beta chains drawn from one sample of a study of early T cells in non-severe SARS-CoV-2 infection. TCRdb itself ran the 5' RACE reads through MiXCR, one entry per CDR3 protein. This sample yields about 63,000 distinct CDR3 sequences, of which approximately 13% are seen a single time; about 4.3% belongs to the top ten. The sequencing sample was made of whole blood. These receptors all come from an adult who was a healthcare worker with PCR-confirmed SARS-CoV-2 infection or an uninfected control (not recorded which). The CDR3 runs from the conserved cysteine through the conserved F or W. The D gene is left open where the match is weak. Size is stated for part of the rows, as once, few or many counts, or as a class when the clone is expanded.

>-|TRBJ2-3|TRBV12-3/TRBV12-4|-
CASIGGLTDTQYF
TGTGCCAGCATCGGGGGGCTCACAGATACGCAGTATTTT
>TRBD2|TRBJ2-3|TRBV5-1|few
CASSTQGSSGGRRDTQYF
TGCGCCAGCAGCACACAGGGATCTAGCGGGGGCCGGCGGGATACGCAGTATTTT
>-|TRBJ1-5|TRBV7-8|many
CASTPQGYSNQPQHF
TGTGCCAGCACCCCTCAGGGCTATAGCAATCAGCCCCAGCATTTT
>-|TRBJ1-6|TRBV2|-
CASGGTGLLHF
TGTGCCAGCGGGGGTACCGGCCTGCTCCACTTT
>-|TRBJ1-4|TRBV10-2|-
CASSSLGEKLFF
TGCGCCAGCAGCTCCTTGGGGGAAAAACTGTTTTTT
>-|TRBJ1-3|TRBV18|many
CASGRAGASGNTIYF
TGTGCCAGCGGACGGGCAGGAGCCTCTGGAAACACCATATATTTT
>TRBD2|TRBJ2-3|TRBV6-5|few
CASKRGGFTDTQYF
TGTGCCAGCAAGCGGGGGGGTTTTACAGATACGCAGTATTTT
>-|TRBJ1-2|TRBV12-3/TRBV12-4|many
CASSLAILQGNYGYTF
TGTGCCAGCAGTTTAGCTATTCTCCAGGGGAACTATGGCTACACCTTC
>TRBD1|TRBJ2-1|TRBV7-3|many
CASSTTGLNEQFF
TGTGCCAGCAGCACGACAGGGCTCAATGAGCAGTTCTTC
>TRBD2|TRBJ2-1|TRBV12-3/TRBV12-4|-
CASSPVAGGPNEQFF
TGTGCCAGCAGCCCGGTAGCGGGGGGGCCAAATGAGCAGTTCTTC
>-|TRBJ2-4|TRBV5-1|many
CASSLPLAGPLAKNIQYF
TGCGCCAGCAGCTTGCCCTTGGCGGGGCCACTAGCCAAAAACATTCAGTACTTC
>-|TRBJ1-2|TRBV7-2|many
CASSRLAGSYTF
TGTGCCAGCAGCCGCCTGGCGGGAAGCTACACCTTC
>-|TRBJ1-2|TRBV7-2|-
CVSSPTRESLSGYTF
TGTGTCAGCAGCCCAACTAGGGAGAGCCTCTCGGGCTACACCTTC
>-|TRBJ2-6|TRBV7-8|-
CASSPNNVLTF
TGTGCCAGCAGTCCTAATAACGTCCTGACTTTC
>-|TRBJ1-1|TRBV12-3/TRBV12-4|-
CASRPTGPAEAFF
TGTGCCAGCAGACCTACAGGGCCTGCTGAAGCTTTCTTT
>-|TRBJ2-5|TRBV10-2|many
CASSEGVQTQYF
TGCGCCAGCAGTGAGGGGGTTCAGACCCAGTACTTC
>TRBD1|TRBJ1-2|TRBV10-1|many
CASSLDRKHGYTF
TGCGCCAGCAGCCTGGACAGGAAACATGGCTACACCTTC
>-|TRBJ1-2|TRBV6-5|few
CASSYAGSGYTF
TGTGCCAGCAGTTACGCGGGTAGCGGCTACACCTTC
>-|TRBJ2-4|TRBV7-2|-
CASSLVWTPGNIQYF
TGTGCCAGCAGCTTAGTTTGGACGCCCGGAAACATTCAGTACTTC
>-|TRBJ1-4|TRBV4-2|many
CASKRRGGEKLFF
TGTGCCAGCAAACGCCGAGGGGGTGAAAAACTGTTTTTT
>-|TRBJ2-7|TRBV12-3/TRBV12-4|many
CASSFGLEQYF
TGTGCCAGCAGTTTTGGTCTCGAGCAGTACTTC
>-|TRBJ1-6|TRBV7-2|few
CASSQSALGGGVHF
TGTGCCAGCAGCCAATCCGCCTTGGGGGGGGGAGTCCACTTT
>-|TRBJ2-3|TRBV6-1|many
CASSGSAGSADTQYF
TGTGCCAGCAGTGGGTCCGCGGGGAGCGCAGATACGCAGTATTTT
>-|TRBJ1-3|TRBV3-1|-
CASSQGAAAGNTIYF
TGTGCCAGCAGCCAAGGGGCGGCAGCTGGAAACACCATATATTTT
>-|TRBJ1-4|TRBV2|many
CASSEREATNEKLFF
TGTGCCAGCAGTGAACGGGAAGCAACTAATGAAAAACTGTTTTTT
>TRBD1|TRBJ2-1|TRBV7-9|many
CASSLVGQGAGEQFF
TGTGCCAGCAGCTTAGTTGGACAGGGGGCAGGTGAGCAGTTCTTC
>TRBD1|TRBJ1-5|TRBV4-1|-
CASSPADRPLEPQHF
TGCGCCAGCAGCCCCGCGGACAGGCCCCTTGAGCCCCAGCATTTT
>-|TRBJ2-7|TRBV5-1|few
CASSLKGYEQYF
TGCGCCAGCAGCTTGAAAGGGTACGAGCAGTACTTC
>-|TRBJ1-2|TRBV7-6|few
CASSLADPNYGYTF
TGTGCCAGCAGCTTAGCGGACCCCAACTATGGCTACACCTTC
>-|TRBJ2-7|TRBV3-1|many
CASSPATGLGQYF
TGTGCCAGCAGCCCCGCGACAGGACTCGGGCAGTACTTC
>TRBD1|TRBJ2-2|TRBV7-2|many
CASSSTGGPGELFF
TGTGCCAGCAGCTCCACAGGGGGCCCCGGGGAGCTGTTTTTT
>TRBD1|TRBJ1-5|TRBV7-6|few
CASSNTGEGNQPQHF
TGTGCCAGCAGTAATACAGGGGAAGGCAATCAGCCCCAGCATTTT
>-|TRBJ1-1|TRBV5-1|many
CASSLDGPTEAFF
TGCGCCAGCAGCTTAGACGGGCCCACTGAAGCTTTCTTT
>TRBD2|TRBJ2-1|TRBV29-1|-
CSAFTSGGAYEQFF
TGCAGCGCATTCACTAGCGGGGGGGCCTATGAGCAGTTCTTC
>-|TRBJ2-6|TRBV6-2/TRBV6-3|many
CASSGLSGANVLTF
TGTGCCAGCAGTGGACTCTCTGGGGCCAACGTCCTGACTTTC
>-|TRBJ1-1|TRBV7-8|-
CASSDPLGTEAFF
TGTGCCAGCAGCGACCCCCTTGGGACTGAAGCTTTCTTT
>TRBD1|TRBJ1-5|TRBV20-1|many
CSAPGTGWKGGNQPQHF
TGCAGTGCACCGGGGACAGGGTGGAAGGGTGGCAATCAGCCCCAGCATTTT
>-|TRBJ2-1|TRBV4-2|few
CASSQGKSSYNEQFF
TGTGCCAGCAGCCAAGGAAAAAGCTCCTACAATGAGCAGTTCTTC
>TRBD1|TRBJ2-7|TRBV12-3/TRBV12-4|many
CASSRGQGLYEQYF
TGTGCCAGCAGTCGGGGACAGGGGCTCTACGAGCAGTACTTC
>TRBD1|TRBJ1-6|TRBV7-8|many
CASTQTGVNNSPLHF
TGTGCCAGCACCCAGACAGGGGTGAATAATTCACCCCTCCACTTT
>-|TRBJ2-3|TRBV29-1|few
CSVDPAGETTDTQYF
TGCAGCGTTGACCCGGCAGGGGAGACCACAGATACGCAGTATTTT
>TRBD1|TRBJ2-3|TRBV5-1|few
CASSLGGTGTDTQYF
TGCGCCAGCAGCTTGGGGGGGACAGGCACAGATACGCAGTATTTT
>TRBD2|TRBJ2-5|TRBV7-8|-
CASSLIGRGGTETQYF
TGTGCCAGCAGCTTGATAGGGCGCGGGGGGACAGAGACCCAGTACTTC
>-|TRBJ1-1|TRBV20-1|-
CSVDQAIRRTEAFF
TGCAGTGTCGACCAAGCGATACGAAGGACTGAAGCTTTCTTT
>-|TRBJ2-3|TRBV20-1|many
CSPDKGADTQYF
TGCAGTCCCGACAAAGGGGCAGATACGCAGTATTTT
>TRBD1|TRBJ2-3|TRBV30|many
CAWRAVRGQGTDTQYF
TGTGCCTGGAGAGCAGTACGGGGACAGGGTACAGATACGCAGTATTTT
>TRBD2|TRBJ2-1|TRBV10-3|-
CAIRGTSGEYNEQFF
TGTGCCATCAGGGGGACTAGCGGGGAATACAATGAGCAGTTCTTC
>-|TRBJ1-2|TRBV2|few
CASREPEPYGYTF
TGTGCCAGCAGGGAGCCGGAACCCTATGGCTACACCTTC
>-|TRBJ1-5|TRBV19|many
CASTTGGGLGNQPQHF
TGTGCCAGTACCACCGGGGGCGGATTAGGCAATCAGCCCCAGCATTTT
>-|TRBJ2-2|TRBV7-2|many
CASSLDRVNGELFF
TGTGCCAGCAGCTTAGACAGGGTTAACGGGGAGCTGTTTTTT
>TRBD2|TRBJ2-2|TRBV6-5|many
CASSPGLAQPGELFF
TGTGCCAGCAGTCCGGGACTAGCTCAACCCGGGGAGCTGTTTTTT
>-|TRBJ1-5|TRBV5-4|few
CASSSGGNQPQHF
TGTGCCAGCAGCTCCGGAGGGAATCAGCCCCAGCATTTT
>-|TRBJ2-7|TRBV6-2/TRBV6-3|-
CASSYGVYEQYF
TGTGCCAGCAGTTACGGAGTCTACGAGCAGTACTTC
>-|TRBJ1-1|TRBV11-2|-
CASRSQTNTEAFF
TGTGCCAGCAGGTCACAGACGAACACTGAAGCTTTCTTT
>TRBD1|TRBJ2-7|TRBV3-1|-
CASSQTQGYYEQYF
TGTGCCAGCAGCCAAACACAGGGGTACTACGAGCAGTACTTC
>-|TRBJ2-7|TRBV25-1|-
CASSALSTYEQYF
TGTGCCAGCAGTGCCCTCTCCACCTACGAGCAGTACTTC
>TRBD1|TRBJ1-3|TRBV7-9|few
CASSSRQGVENTIYF
TGTGCCAGCAGCTCGAGACAGGGAGTCGAAAACACCATATATTTT
>TRBD1|TRBJ2-3|TRBV9|-
CASSVVDRGYTQYF
TGTGCCAGCAGCGTAGTGGACAGGGGTTATACGCAGTATTTT
>-|TRBJ2-1|TRBV27|many
CASSSTGHYNEQFF
TGTGCCAGCAGTTCAACAGGACACTACAATGAGCAGTTCTTC
>-|TRBJ2-7|TRBV18|many
CASSPRTFYEQYF
TGTGCCAGCTCACCACGGACCTTCTACGAGCAGTACTTC